This TCR beta chain was sequenced for a study of chemoradiotherapy in HPV16-positive cancers. Profiled with immunoSEQ multiplex PCR; TCRdb holds only in-frame clones, not every one. The repertoire holds about 1,400 clones, around 77% seen once, with more than 15% in the top ten. The CDR3 is 15 residues long. V dropped 5 bases and J dropped 3 bases, with 18 bases sitting between them. Per germline, CDR1 SGHDT and CDR2 YYEEEE. Comment on this clone: Antigen specificity is unknown.

Study conclusions and caveats: Non-HPV-specific T cells did not expand in tumors during treatment, whereas candidate HPV-specific clones and E7-related motifs did.

The chain carries TRBV5-6 and TRBJ2-7; the D gene is possibly TRBD1 (5 bases). The sequenced sample was tumor tissue, obtained from a patient who underwent chemoradiotherapy. The TCR was taken from a human donor with HPV-associated anogenital cancer. The DNA of the CDR3 is TGTGCCAGCAGGAGAACCGGACACCTAGTCTACGAGCAGTACTTC. This sequence encodes CASRRTGHLVYEQYF.